This record covers a single T cell receptor (beta chain). Repertoires were generated with immunoSEQ multiplex PCR, while TCRdb's copy carries only in-frame clones and drops some. This table holds about 55,000 clones, approximately 86% found once. These data are taken from a study of blood T cell repertoires in COVID-19. The CDR3 has 15 amino acids. V trimming: 3 bases; J trimming: 2 bases; junction bases outside the gene matches: 2. The V gene's germline CDR1 is KGHSH and CDR2 LQKENI. The source is a man in his forties with COVID-19, enrolled during active disease. The chain recombines TRBV18 with TRBJ2-7, with 12 bases lining up with TRBD2. Sample: peripheral blood. The CDR3 loop is CASSPTSGGTYEQYF. The DNA for the CDR3 is TGTGCCAGCTCACCGACTAGCGGGGGAACCTACGAGCAGTACTTC.